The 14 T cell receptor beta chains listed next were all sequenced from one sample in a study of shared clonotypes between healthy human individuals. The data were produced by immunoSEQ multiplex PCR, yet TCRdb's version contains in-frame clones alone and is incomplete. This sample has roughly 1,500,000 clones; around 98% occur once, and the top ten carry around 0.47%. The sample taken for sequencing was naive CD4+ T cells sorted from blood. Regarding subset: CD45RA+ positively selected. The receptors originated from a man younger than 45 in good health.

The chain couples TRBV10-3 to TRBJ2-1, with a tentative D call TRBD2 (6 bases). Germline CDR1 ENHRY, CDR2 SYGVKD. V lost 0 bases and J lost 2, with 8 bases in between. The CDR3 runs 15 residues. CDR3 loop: CAISESGRPYNEQFF. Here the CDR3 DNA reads TGTGCCATCAGTGAGTCAGGGAGGCCCTACAATGAGCAGTTCTTC.

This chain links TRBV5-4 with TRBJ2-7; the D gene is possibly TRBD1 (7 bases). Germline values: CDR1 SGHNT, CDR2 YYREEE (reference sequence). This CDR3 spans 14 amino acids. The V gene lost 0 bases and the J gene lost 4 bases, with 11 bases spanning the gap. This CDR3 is CASSLAQGRYEQYF. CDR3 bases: TGTGCCAGCAGCTTGGCACAGGGGAGGTACGAGCAGTACTTC.

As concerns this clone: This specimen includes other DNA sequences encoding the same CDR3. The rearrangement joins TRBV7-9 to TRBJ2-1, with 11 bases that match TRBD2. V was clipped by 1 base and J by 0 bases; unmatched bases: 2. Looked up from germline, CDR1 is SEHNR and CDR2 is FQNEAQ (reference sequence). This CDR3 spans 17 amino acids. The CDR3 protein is CASSLGGLAGSYNEQFF. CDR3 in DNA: TGTGCCAGCAGCTTAGGCGGACTAGCGGGCTCCTACAATGAGCAGTTCTTC.

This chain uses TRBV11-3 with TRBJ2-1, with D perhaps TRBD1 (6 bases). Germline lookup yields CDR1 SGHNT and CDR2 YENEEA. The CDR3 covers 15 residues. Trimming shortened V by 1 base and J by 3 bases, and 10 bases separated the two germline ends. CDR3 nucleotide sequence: TGTGCCAGCAGCTTAGGGGACATCGGCTACAATGAGCAGTTCTTC. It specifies CASSLGDIGYNEQFF.

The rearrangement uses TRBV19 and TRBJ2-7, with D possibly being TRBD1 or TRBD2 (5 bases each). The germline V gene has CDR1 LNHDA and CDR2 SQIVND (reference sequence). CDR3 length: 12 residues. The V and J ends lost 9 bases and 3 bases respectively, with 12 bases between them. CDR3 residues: CASSEGIYEQYF. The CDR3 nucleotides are TGTGCCAGCTCTGAGGGGATCTACGAGCAGTACTTC.

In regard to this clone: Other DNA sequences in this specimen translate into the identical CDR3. The DNA for the CDR3 is TGTGCCAGCTCACCAACGGGACAGCTGAGCTACGAGCAGTACTTC. Amino acids: CASSPTGQLSYEQYF. This rearrangement joins TRBV18 to TRBJ2-7; TRBD1 matches at 7 bases. CDR3 length equals 15 residues. V dropped 2 bases and J dropped 3; count of bases not matched to a gene: 7. Per the germline V gene, CDR1 is KGHSH and CDR2 is LQKENI.

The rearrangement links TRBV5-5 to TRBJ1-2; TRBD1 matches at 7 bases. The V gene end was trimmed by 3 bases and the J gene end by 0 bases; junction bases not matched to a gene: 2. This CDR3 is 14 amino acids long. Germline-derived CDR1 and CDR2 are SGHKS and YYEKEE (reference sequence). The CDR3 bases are TGTGCCAGCAGCTCACAGGGGACTAACTATGGCTACACCTTC. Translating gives CASSSQGTNYGYTF.

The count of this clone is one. The CDR3 DNA reads as TGTGCCAGTAGTATAAGGTCACCGAACACTGAAGCTTTCTTT. This encodes CASSIRSPNTEAFF. The chain has TRBV19 and TRBJ1-1; D is ambiguous. The germline V gene encodes CDR1 LNHDA and CDR2 SQIVND (reference sequence). The CDR3 is 14 residues long. V was trimmed by 2 bases and J by 1 base, leaving 8 bases between them.

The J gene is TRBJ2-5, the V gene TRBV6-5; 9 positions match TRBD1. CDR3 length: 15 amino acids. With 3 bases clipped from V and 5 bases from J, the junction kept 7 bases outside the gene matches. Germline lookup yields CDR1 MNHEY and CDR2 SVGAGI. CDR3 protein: CASSYWGTGRETQYF. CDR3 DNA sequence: TGTGCCAGCAGTTATTGGGGGACAGGGAGGGAGACCCAGTACTTC.

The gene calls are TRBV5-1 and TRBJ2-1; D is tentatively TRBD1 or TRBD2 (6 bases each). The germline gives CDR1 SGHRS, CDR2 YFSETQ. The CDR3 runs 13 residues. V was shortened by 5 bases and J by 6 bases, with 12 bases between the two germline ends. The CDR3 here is CASSGGPSNEQFF. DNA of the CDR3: TGCGCCAGCAGTGGGGGGCCGAGCAATGAGCAGTTCTTC.

The CDR3 bases are TGTGCCAGTAGTTCCCGACTAGCGCCAACCTACGAGCAGTACTTC. The encoded protein is CASSSRLAPTYEQYF. V and J are TRBV19 and TRBJ2-7; 8 bases align to TRBD2. V gave up 5 bases and J gave up 2 bases; unmatched junction bases: 8. The V gene's germline CDR1 is LNHDA and CDR2 SQIVND (reference sequence). CDR3 length equals 15 residues.

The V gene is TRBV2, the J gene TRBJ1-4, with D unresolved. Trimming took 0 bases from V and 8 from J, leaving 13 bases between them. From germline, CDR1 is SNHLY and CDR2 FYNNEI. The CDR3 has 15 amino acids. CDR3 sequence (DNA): TGTGCCAGCAGTGAAGCGCAGGCATTGGGGGAAAAACTGTTTTTT. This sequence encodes CASSEAQALGEKLFF.

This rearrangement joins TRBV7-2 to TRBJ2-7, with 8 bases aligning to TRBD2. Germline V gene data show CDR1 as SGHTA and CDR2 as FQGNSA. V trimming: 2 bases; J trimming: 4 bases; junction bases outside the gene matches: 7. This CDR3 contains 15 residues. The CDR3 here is CASSLIRGGRYEQYF. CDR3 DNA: TGTGCCAGCAGCTTAATACGTGGCGGGAGGTACGAGCAGTACTTC. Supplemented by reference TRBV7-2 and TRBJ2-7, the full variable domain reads GAGVSQSPSNKVTEKGKDVELRCDPISGHTALYWYRQSLGQGLEFLIYFQGNSAPDKSGLPSDRFSAERTGGSVSTLTIQRTQQEDSAVYLCASSLIRGGRYEQYFGPGTRLTVT.

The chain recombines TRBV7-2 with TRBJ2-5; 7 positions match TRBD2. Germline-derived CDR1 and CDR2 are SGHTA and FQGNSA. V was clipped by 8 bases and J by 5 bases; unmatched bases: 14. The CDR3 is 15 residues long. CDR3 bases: TGTGCCAGCCAATCGGGAGCGGGACCTGGGGAGACCCAGTACTTC. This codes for CASQSGAGPGETQYF.